The entry below gives a single T cell receptor (beta chain) sequence along with its context. Its recognized antigen is unknown. No base-level quality is on record; no much larger clone is a single base apart. The data derive from a study of cytomegalovirus exposure and HLA in healthy donors (dated by TCRdb to about 2017). Background on the whole study: In an earlier analysis of around 540 of the donors, roughly 300 Gb of sequence data and approximately 120 million unique TCR beta sequences from 180 million or so T cells were reported. An earlier analysis of around 580 of the donors used high-throughput TCR beta sequencing to judge whether each TCR beta V gene segment behaved as functional or pseudogenic. Besides the first cohort of some 670 subjects, a separate validation cohort made up of 120 different subjects was used. Every discovery cohort repertoire had been produced on one sequencing platform. On average, around 240,000 unique TCR beta nucleotide sequences were sequenced per donor among 398 genotyped donors of the cohort, with around 19% of those sequences being non-productive. To study patterns of TCR occurrence, a later analysis re-analyzed previously published TCR beta repertoires from several hundred donors and added high-resolution HLA genotyping. HLA typing covered class I and class II loci at four-digit resolution. The genetic ancestry cluster associated with self-reported Caucasian donors included about 84% of the 300 to 400 genotyped donors. Genome-wide SNP genotypes for about 65% of the 666 donors were used in a later genetic analysis, which treated that subset as a discovery cohort. The later analysis used no new phenotypic data to find candidate immune exposures, relying instead on TCR beta sequences and their occurrence across donors. The number of donors typed differed by locus, with 629-630 for A, B, C, DRB1 and DQB1, 522 for DQA1, 600 to 610 for DPA1, and approximately 470 for DPB1. Donor age, sex, ethnicity and CMV serostatus were collected together with the repertoire data. About 280 gigabases of sequencing data and 91 million or so unique TCR sequences made up an early release that covered several hundred HLA-typed donors. To predict cytomegalovirus infection status, the study combined high-throughput TCR immunosequencing, statistical association of individual TCRs with disease status, and machine learning. Several DR-DQ haplotypes were treated as single units for association and clustering because of strong linkage in the cohort. The aim of the study was to test whether cataloging public T cell receptors could identify signatures of past pathogen exposure. Using immunosequencing, the study profiled T cell repertoires from approximately 700 subjects and related those repertoires to cytomegalovirus serostatus. Results and caveats for the whole study, not just this receptor: The authors suggested that the approach could potentially be extended to other disease states and immunological phenotypes. In both the original and validation cohorts, the classifier was reported to diagnose cytomegalovirus status with high specificity and sensitivity. This cohort had only TCR beta chains sequenced, and the lack of alpha or paired-chain data limited which features could be detected. Compared with the 666-donor mean, donors in an Asian-associated ancestry cluster had fewer N-insertions in productive TCRs, according to a later genetic analysis. Specific HLA alleles were associated with 15,000 to 20,000 TCR beta sequences at a false discovery rate of 0.05 in a later analysis. Across donors, most TCR sequences were observed very rarely, whereas some public TCRs were present in many individuals. Several of the top co-occurrence clusters appeared to be linked to parvovirus B19, influenza, CMV and Epstein-Barr virus, according to a later analysis. Compared with equally common non-associated chains, HLA-associated TCR beta chains in a later analysis were more clonally expanded and had lower generation probabilities. A later genetic analysis associated a missense DCLRE1C variant with V-gene and J-gene trimming of TCR beta chains, and an independent cohort replicated the association. A later analysis found that most CMV-associated TCR beta chains appeared HLA-restricted, with HLA associations seemingly driven largely by CMV exposure. Because the 87-base-pair reads could not distinguish some IMGT-functional V segments, including TRBV6-2 and TRBV6-3, those segments were excluded. When HLA alleles, especially DR and DQ, strongly co-occurred, attributing TCR associations to individual alleles was difficult. In an earlier analysis of more than 500 of the donors, most TCR beta V segments appeared in productive rearrangements about 90% or about 30% of the time, broadly matching IMGT annotations. A cluster of highly shared sequence variants was judged likely to be a technical artifact of the sequencing pipeline. Linkage disequilibrium might explain the correlated functional status among segregating V segments, but an unknown experimental factor could not be excluded. A further reported finding was that TCR beta sequences accurately predicted the HLA-A and HLA-B alleles for most subjects in the first cohort. A few of the identified cytomegalovirus-associated TCR beta chains were confirmed in vitro to be specific for cytomegalovirus antigens. Presence/absence analyses assumed roughly uniform sequencing depth across donors, an assumption that may not hold. For the cohort, immune exposure information was limited to CMV serostatus. Because HLA typing was missing for some donors at each locus, association tests included only the typed subset. In a later analysis, the rate of TCR association differed among HLA loci, with DRB1 alleles having the most associated TCRs and HLA-C alleles having the fewest. About 17 rarely observed V segments, including chromosome 9 orphons, were excluded from the earlier analysis of just under 600 of the donors because counts were too low. The study listed 164 TCR beta chains as associated with cytomegalovirus.

Libraries came from the immunoSEQ multiplex PCR assay. For the multiplex PCR, a mixture combining 60 forward primers for TCR Vbeta segments and 13 reverse primers for TCR Jbeta segments was used. The CDR3 region of rearranged TCR beta genes was amplified from genomic DNA by a multiplex PCR assay. The amplified TCR beta libraries were sequenced on the Illumina HiSeq System as 87-base-pair reads. Per the source publication's procedure: Across the 670 or so repertoires, a later analysis counted some 81 million unique TCR beta chains, around 10 million of which were shared by at least two donors. A nearest-neighbor algorithm error-corrected the raw reads and collapsed the reads into unique sequences, merging closely related sequences to remove PCR and sequencing errors. CDR3 sequences were aligned to IMGT reference sequences to assign V, D and J gene segments. For a sequence to be retained, a match of at least six nucleotides was required to both a V gene segment and a J gene segment. A rearrangement counted as productive if the CDR3 had no stop codons and remained in frame with V and J, and every other rearrangement counted as non-productive. CDR3 was defined according to IMGT convention as the region running from the second conserved V-encoded cysteine to the conserved J-encoded phenylalanine. The earlier analysis of about 500 of the donors excluded sequences that lacked an unambiguous match to a single V gene segment. In an earlier analysis of 587 of the donors, a V segment was called functional when productive rearrangements were above 56.7%, and segregating when the standard deviation between donors exceeded 5%. A statistical classification framework was built for diagnosing cytomegalovirus status from the catalog of TCR beta chain sequences. A later analysis assigned V and J genes by comparing TCR nucleotide sequences with IMGT/GENE-DB human TR gene sequences. Using the TCRdist pipeline, a later analysis assigned CDR3 sequences along with most-parsimonious VDJ recombination scenarios. In a later analysis, every TCR beta chain was defined by the combination of its CDR3 amino acid sequence and its V-gene family, and reads without a unique V-gene family were dropped. In a later analysis, around 650 highly shared, low-generation-probability nucleotide sequences were removed to address suspected cross-contamination and a sequencing artifact. In a later analysis, a clonal expansion index was calculated for each public chain from normalized within-repertoire ranks of inferred template counts. A later analysis computed generation probabilities with a VDJ recombination model fitted to out-of-frame rearrangements, and checked the results against IGoR. In a later analysis, hypergeometric tests were used to score TCR-TCR, TCR-HLA and TCR-CMV co-occurrence, with a repertoire-size bias correction applied to TCR pairs. False discovery rates were estimated in a later analysis by permuting HLA or CMV assignments 20 times. In a later analysis, co-occurring TCRs were grouped using DBSCAN, and TCRdist sequence similarity was added for clustering within HLA-allele-positive subsets. Co-occurrence clustering excluded repertoires with fewer than 30,000 or more than 120,000 public chains, plus five with anomalous nucleotide sharing. The clones in this table, taken by TCRdb from immuneACCESS, are in-frame only. Not every clone is retained; where verified, under half of the shortfall comes from an unresolved V gene, and the cause of the rest is unknown. The V and J calls and clone size were taken over from that table, and D and trimming were inferred from the DNA. A total of about 170,000 clones appear in this sample, roughly 81% of them only once. The ten top clones hold roughly 4.5% of the sample.

For CDR1 and CDR2, the germline V gene (reference sequence) lists SGHNT and YYREEE. The CDR3 contains 14 residues, cysteine and phenylalanine counted. This entry keeps only the CDR3 DNA: 42 bases, framed from base 1. V lost 5 bases and J lost 2 bases; the stretch between them is 14 bases long. The cohort was made up of roughly 670 healthy bone marrow donors. All cohort members were sampled while nominally healthy, although unrecorded immune exposures were likely present. The donor tested CMV seropositive and was one of the 289 seropositive cohort members. Each donor provided a peripheral blood sample, and peripheral blood mononuclear cells were used for TCR beta sequencing. Genomic DNA was extracted from the blood cell samples with the Qiagen DNeasy Blood Extraction Kit.

Recombination linked TRBV5-4 to TRBJ2-7; perhaps TRBD1 is the D gene, with 6 bases matching. The sequenced material came from PBMCs. The TCR comes from a woman between 18 and 29 years old in good health and CMV-seropositive. The sequenced DNA: TGTGCCAGCAGTCCAGGGGCGAGGCCCTACGAGCAGTACTTC. The encoded protein is CASSPGARPYEQYF.